This entry lists 29 T cell receptor beta chains sequenced from one sample in a study of graft-versus-host responses after intestinal transplantation. Sequencing was performed with immunoSEQ multiplex PCR; in TCRdb, only in-frame clones are kept and a portion is missing. This repertoire shows over 75,000 clones, around 90% found once; its top ten account for approximately 8%. Antigen specificity for these receptors is unknown. This specimen consisted of unstimulated CD8+ T cells sorted from spleen or lymph node cells, obtained before transplant. These receptor sequences come from a human donor who was the organ donor for an intestinal transplant.

The CDR3 sequence: CASSQGGGRTEAFF. DNA of the CDR3: TGTGCCAGCAGTCAGGGGGGAGGTCGAACTGAAGCTTTCTTT. This rearrangement joins TRBV9 to TRBJ1-1, with 7 bases lining up with TRBD1. This CDR3 has 14 amino acids. Germline assignment: CDR1 SGDLS and CDR2 YYNGEE. Unmatched junction bases numbered 9, after V lost 5 bases and J lost 5 bases.

This clone was recorded only once. This chain uses TRBV5-6 with TRBJ2-7, with a possible D match to TRBD1 (6 bases). Between the trimmed V and J ends, which lost 4 bases and 2 bases, there was a span of 13 bases. This CDR3 comprises 14 residues. CDR1 and CDR2 (germline): SGHDT, YYEEEE. The CDR3 is CASSQWTATYEQYF. In nucleotides, the CDR3 is TGTGCCAGCAGCCAATGGACAGCCACCTACGAGCAGTACTTC.

The chain is built from TRBV9 and TRBJ1-1, with TRBD1 as a possible D gene (6 bases). This CDR3 spans 18 amino acids. V lost 4 bases to trimming and J lost 0 bases, with 22 bases between them. The V gene's germline CDR1 is SGDLS and CDR2 YYNGEE. CDR3 in DNA: TGTGCCAGCAGCTTTAACGGGGGGCGGTGGAATTTGAACACTGAAGCTTTCTTT. As protein: CASSFNGGRWNLNTEAFF.

This chain connects TRBV7-3 to TRBJ2-3; maybe TRBD2 (5 bases). V was shortened by 5 bases and J by 2 bases, with 8 bases between the two germline ends. This CDR3 has 13 amino acids. Germline CDR1 reads SGHTA; CDR2 reads FQGTGA. DNA for the CDR3: TGTGCCAGCAGCCCCGGACTCACAGATACGCAGTATTTT. Protein product: CASSPGLTDTQYF.

The chain combines TRBV7-8 with TRBJ2-7; perhaps D is TRBD1 or TRBD2 (5 bases each). Trimming shortened V by 0 bases and J by 3 bases, and 9 bases separated the two germline ends. CDR1 and CDR2 (germline): SGHVS, FQNEAQ. This CDR3 region has 14 residues. The CDR3 loop reads CASSLAIGGYEQYF. In DNA form, the CDR3 reads TGTGCCAGCAGCTTAGCGATTGGGGGCTACGAGCAGTACTTC. The full variable domain, its missing parts supplied by reference TRBV7-8 and TRBJ2-7, is GAGVSQSPRYKVAKRGQDVALRCDPISGHVSLFWYQQALGQGPEFLTYFQNEAQLDKSGLPSDRFFAERPEGSVSTLKIQRTQQEDSAVYLCASSLAIGGYEQYFGPGTRLTVT.

The chain joins TRBV19 to TRBJ1-5, with D possibly matching TRBD1 (5 bases). Germline values: CDR1 LNHDA, CDR2 SQIVND (reference sequence). The CDR3 has 11 residues. V gave up 8 bases and J gave up 5 bases, with 7 bases separating them. The CDR3 protein is CASGGYQPQHF. The CDR3 DNA follows: TGTGCCAGTGGGGGTTATCAGCCCCAGCATTTT. Full variable domain (rest looked up from reference TRBV19 and TRBJ1-5): DGGITQSPKYLFRKEGQNVTLSCEQNLNHDAMYWYRQDPGQGLRLIYYSQIVNDFQKGDIAEGYSVSREKKESFPLTVTSAQKNPTAFYLCASGGYQPQHFGDGTRLSIL.

V usage is TRBV14 and J usage is TRBJ2-1; unclear D gene. CDR1 and CDR2 from the germline V gene are SGHDN and FVKESK. The CDR3 runs 13 residues. V lost 4 bases to trimming and J lost 4 bases, with 8 bases between them. This CDR3 is CASSLDLYNEQFF. The CDR3, as DNA: TGTGCCAGCAGCCTGGACCTGTACAATGAGCAGTTCTTC.

The chain recombines TRBV7-2 with TRBJ1-6; 7 bases line up with TRBD1. CDR1 and CDR2 from the germline V gene are SGHTA and FQGNSA. V lost 1 base, J lost 11 bases, and 8 bases stayed unmatched. The CDR3 consists of 15 residues. As DNA, the CDR3 is TGTGCCAGCAGCTTAGTCATGCAGGGGACAGCACCCCTCCACTTT. The encoded protein is CASSLVMQGTAPLHF. The entire variable domain, with the rest obtained from reference TRBV7-2 and TRBJ1-6, is as follows: GAGVSQSPSNKVTEKGKDVELRCDPISGHTALYWYRQSLGQGLEFLIYFQGNSAPDKSGLPSDRFSAERTGGSVSTLTIQRTQQEDSAVYLCASSLVMQGTAPLHFGNGTRLTVT.

This rearrangement joins TRBV15 to TRBJ2-7, with D perhaps being TRBD1 or TRBD2 (6 bases each). Germline V CDR1 and CDR2: LNHNV, YYDKDF (reference sequence). Between the trimmed V and J ends, which lost 3 bases and 1 base, there was a span of 16 bases. The CDR3 is made up of 16 amino acids. Written as DNA, the CDR3 is TGTGCCACCAGCAGGGTACACCGCGGGACATCCTACGAGCAGTACTTC. Translated, it gives CATSRVHRGTSYEQYF.

The chain recombines TRBV7-9 with TRBJ2-2, with 7 bases identical to TRBD1. J gave up 11 bases and V 1 base, and 22 bases lay outside the gene matches. Germline loops: CDR1 SEHNR, CDR2 FQNEAQ (reference sequence). The CDR3 is 19 amino acids. The DNA of the CDR3 is TGTGCCAGCAGCTTAGGTCTCGAGGGGACAGCCAGTTATACACAAGAGCTGTTTTTT. Residues: CASSLGLEGTASYTQELFF.

The chain joins TRBV12-5 to TRBJ2-5; no reliable D call. With the DNA end fitting TRBJ2-7 better, the J assignment may be wrong. Germline V lookup: CDR1 LGHNT, CDR2 FRNRAP. The CDR3 extends over 15 amino acids. CDR3 protein: CASGLDTGSPYEQYF. In DNA form, the CDR3 reads TGTGCTAGTGGTTTGGATACGGGCTCTCCCTACGAGCAGTACTTC.

This clone was seen a few times. This chain uses TRBV6-5 with TRBJ1-1; D unresolved. CDR3 length: 12 amino acids. The germline gives CDR1 MNHEY, CDR2 SVGAGI. V was shortened by 6 bases and J by 3 bases, with 8 bases between the two germline ends. The CDR3 sequence is CASRAGYTEAFF. For the CDR3, the DNA is TGTGCCAGCAGAGCAGGTTACACTGAAGCTTTCTTT.

The chain recombines TRBV9 with TRBJ1-4; TRBD1 is a possible D gene (6 bases). Trimming cost V 4 bases and J 5 bases, with 15 bases left between them. The length of the CDR3 is 15 residues. CDR1 and CDR2 from the germline V gene are SGDLS and YYNGEE. The CDR3 is CASSKGGAPNEKLFF. The DNA for the CDR3 is TGTGCCAGCAGCAAGGGGGGGGCGCCCAATGAAAAACTGTTTTTT.

A word on this clone: The junction shows a germline mismatch at one end, possibly a read error. V gene TRBV27 combines with J gene TRBJ1-1; D is perhaps TRBD1 (6 bases). This CDR3 spans 15 amino acids. Germline loops: CDR1 MNHEY, CDR2 SMNVEV (reference sequence). The CDR3 DNA follows: TGTGCCAGCAGTGTATCAGGGGCGGGTAGCGCTGAAGCTTTCTTT. This translates into CASSVSGAGSAEAFF.

This chain connects TRBV5-1 to TRBJ2-1; D may correspond to TRBD1 or TRBD2 (6 bases each). V was clipped by 0 bases and J by 3 bases, with 13 bases between them. CDR3 length: 16 amino acids. Germline CDR1 reads SGHRS; CDR2 reads YFSETQ. The CDR3: CASSLGAGQSYNEQFF. The CDR3 coding sequence is TGCGCCAGCAGCTTGGGGGCGGGACAAAGCTACAATGAGCAGTTCTTC.

The chain carries TRBV10-1 and TRBJ1-3; D unclear. The V gene's germline CDR1 is WNHNN and CDR2 SYGVQD (reference sequence). Trimming cost V 9 bases and J 1 base, with 10 bases left between them. This CDR3 contains 13 residues. The DNA for the CDR3 is TGCGCCAGGCGCGCTTCGTCTGGAAACACCATATATTTT. It specifies CARRASSGNTIYF.

The J gene is TRBJ1-2, the V gene TRBV10-2; D possibly corresponds to TRBD1 (5 bases). The germline CDR1 and CDR2 sequences are WSHSY and SAAADI. Trimming removed 6 bases from V and 3 bases from J, with 20 bases in between. This CDR3 comprises 16 residues. CDR3 loop: CASRPKSSIRDYGYTF. The CDR3 coding sequence is TGCGCCAGCAGACCGAAATCGTCGATCAGGGACTATGGCTACACCTTC.

The sample holds a few counts of this clone. The chain carries TRBV4-1 and TRBJ1-6; D is undetermined. The germline V gene has CDR1 MGHRA and CDR2 YSYEKL. V was trimmed by 4 bases and J by 11 bases, leaving 9 bases between them. The CDR3 contains 12 residues. CDR3 DNA: TGCGCCAGCAGCCCCGGGCTCCCACCCCTCCACTTT. Translating it yields CASSPGLPPLHF.

The chain has TRBV10-1 and TRBJ1-4; 7 nucleotides match TRBD1. V shed 3 bases, J shed 4 bases, and the junction held 17 bases outside the gene matches. This CDR3 region has 19 residues. Germline CDR1 reads WNHNN; CDR2 reads SYGVQD (reference sequence). CDR3 residues: CASSEPSPTLPGGNEKLFF. Here the CDR3 DNA reads TGCGCCAGCAGTGAACCGTCCCCTACCCTCCCAGGGGGTAATGAAAAACTGTTTTTT.

The rearrangement uses TRBV7-9 and TRBJ2-7; D may be TRBD1 or TRBD2 (5 bases each). This CDR3 region has 16 residues. Germline V gene sequence: CDR1 SEHNR, CDR2 FQNEAQ (reference sequence). The V end was cut by 5 bases, the J end by 1 base, with 18 bases between. CDR3 region: CASSPQTGAPSYEQYF. The CDR3, as DNA: TGTGCCAGCAGCCCGCAAACCGGGGCTCCTTCCTACGAGCAGTACTTC.

This sequence joins TRBV5-1 and TRBJ2-5; 8 bases map to TRBD1. The J call may not be correct, given that the DNA end is closer to TRBJ2-7. The CDR3 is 14 amino acids. Germline V gene sequence: CDR1 SGHRS, CDR2 YFSETQ. In DNA form, the CDR3 reads TGCGCCAGCAGCCTGGACAGGGCGGGATACGAGCAGTACTTC. Its protein is CASSLDRAGYEQYF.

The chain carries TRBV16 and TRBJ2-2, with TRBD1 matching 8 bases. This CDR3 has 15 residues. Germline CDR1 reads KGHSY; CDR2 reads FQNENV. Trimming at V came to 4 bases and at J to 3 bases, leaving 4 bases not matched to a gene. Here the CDR3 reads CASSPYRGDTGELFF. The DNA of the CDR3 is TGTGCCAGCAGCCCGTACAGGGGGGACACCGGGGAGCTGTTTTTT. The full variable domain, rest sourced from reference TRBV16 and TRBJ2-2, is GEEVAQTPKHLVRGEGQKAKLYCAPIKGHSYVFWYQQVLKNEFKFLISFQNENVFDETGMPKERFSAKCLPNSPCSLEIQATKLEDSAVYFCASSPYRGDTGELFFGEGSRLTVL.

In this sample, this clone turned up a few times. The gene calls are TRBV2 and TRBJ1-1; unclear D gene. The V end was cut by 6 bases, the J end by 6 bases, with 11 bases between. The CDR3 loop spans 12 amino acids. The germline V gene encodes CDR1 SNHLY and CDR2 FYNNEI. The CDR3: CASSVGSPEAFF. For the CDR3, the DNA is TGTGCCAGCAGCGTAGGGAGCCCTGAAGCTTTCTTT. The full variable domain, rest sourced from reference TRBV2 and TRBJ1-1, is EPEVTQTPSHQVTQMGQEVILRCVPISNHLYFYWYRQILGQKVEFLVSFYNNEISEKSEIFDDQFSVERPDGSNFTLKIRSTKLEDSAMYFCASSVGSPEAFFGQGTRLTVV.

CDR3 protein: CASSFSGTVLWGTEAFF. In DNA form, the CDR3 reads TGTGCCAGCAGTTTCTCCGGGACGGTGTTATGGGGCACTGAAGCTTTCTTT. The J gene is TRBJ1-1, the V gene TRBV28; D possibly corresponds to TRBD1 (5 bases). Per the germline V gene, CDR1 is MDHEN and CDR2 is SYDVKM. Between the trimmed V and J ends, which lost 3 bases and 4 bases, there was a span of 21 bases. This CDR3 has 17 residues.

This clone showed up just once. V gene TRBV6-1 combines with J gene TRBJ1-1; 12 bases line up with TRBD1. With 6 bases clipped from V and 11 bases from J, the junction kept 7 bases outside the gene matches. Germline CDR1 and CDR2: MNHNS and SASEGT. CDR3 length: 13 amino acids. Here the CDR3 reads CASRTPGQGAAFF. CDR3 nucleotides: TGTGCCAGCAGAACACCGGGACAGGGGGCCGCTTTCTTT.

This clone was seen just once. The chain is built from TRBV29-1 and TRBJ1-2; TRBD1 aligns across 7 bases. Unmatched junction bases numbered 6, after V lost 6 bases and J lost 2 bases. Per the germline V gene, CDR1 is SQVTM and CDR2 is ANQGSEA. The CDR3 is 13 residues long. The DNA of the CDR3 is TGCAGCGTCGAGACAGGGAACAACTATGGCTACACCTTC. It is translated as CSVETGNNYGYTF.

The CDR3 nucleotides are TGTGCCAGCAGTTTGGCGGGGGGGCAAGAGACCCAGTACTTC. Translating gives CASSLAGGQETQYF. The V call is TRBV28, the J call TRBJ2-5; 9 nucleotides align to TRBD2. CDR3 length: 14 residues. The J segment lost 2 bases and the V segment lost 3 bases, leaving 1 base of the junction unmatched. Germline CDR1 and CDR2: MDHEN and SYDVKM.

The chain is built from TRBV5-8 and TRBJ2-7; D call uncertain. CDR3 length: 13 residues. The germline V gene encodes CDR1 SGHTS and CDR2 YDEGEE. V was trimmed by 0 bases and J by 3 bases, leaving 7 bases between them. The CDR3: CASSLGRSYEQYF. In nucleotides, the CDR3 is TGTGCCAGCAGCTTGGGCAGAAGCTACGAGCAGTACTTC.

V and J are TRBV2 and TRBJ2-1; D is perhaps TRBD1 or TRBD2 (5 bases each). The CDR3 totals 15 residues. Deletions cut 6 bases from V and 5 bases from J, with 17 bases between. CDR1 is SNHLY, CDR2 FYNNEI, per germline. The CDR3 coding sequence is TGTGCCAGCAGCGTAGACCGGGACGGGAACAATGAGCAGTTCTTC. It is translated as CASSVDRDGNNEQFF.